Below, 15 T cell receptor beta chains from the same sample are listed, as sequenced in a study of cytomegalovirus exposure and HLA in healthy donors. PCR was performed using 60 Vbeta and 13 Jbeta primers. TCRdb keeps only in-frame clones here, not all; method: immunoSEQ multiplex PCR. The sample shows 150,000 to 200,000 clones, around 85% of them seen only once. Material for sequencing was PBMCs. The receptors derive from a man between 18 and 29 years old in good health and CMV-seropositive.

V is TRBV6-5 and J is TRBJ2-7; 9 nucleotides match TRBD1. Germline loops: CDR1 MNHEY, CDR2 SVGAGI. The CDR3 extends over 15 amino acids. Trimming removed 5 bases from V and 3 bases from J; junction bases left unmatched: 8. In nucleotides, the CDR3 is TGTGCCAGCAGTCCCCGGACGACAGGGGGCTACGAGCAGTACTTC. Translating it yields CASSPRTTGGYEQYF.

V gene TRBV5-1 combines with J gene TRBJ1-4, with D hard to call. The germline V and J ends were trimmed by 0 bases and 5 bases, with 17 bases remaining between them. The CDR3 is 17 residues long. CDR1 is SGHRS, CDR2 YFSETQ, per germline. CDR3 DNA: TGCGCCAGCAGCTTGGCCTTCTCATGGCCGGGAAATGAAAAACTGTTTTTT. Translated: CASSLAFSWPGNEKLFF.

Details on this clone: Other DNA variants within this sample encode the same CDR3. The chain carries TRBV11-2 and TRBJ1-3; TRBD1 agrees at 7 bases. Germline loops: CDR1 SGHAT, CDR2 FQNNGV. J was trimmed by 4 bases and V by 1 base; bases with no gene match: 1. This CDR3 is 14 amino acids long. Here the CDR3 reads CASSLVGGGNTIYF. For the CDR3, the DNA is TGTGCCAGCAGCTTAGTAGGGGGCGGAAACACCATATATTTT. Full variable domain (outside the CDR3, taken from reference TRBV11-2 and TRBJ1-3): EAGVAQSPRYKIIEKRQSVAFWCNPISGHATLYWYQQILGQGPKLLIQFQNNGVVDDSQLPKDRFSAERLKGVDSTLKIQPAKLEDSAVYLCASSLVGGGNTIYFGEGSWLTVV.

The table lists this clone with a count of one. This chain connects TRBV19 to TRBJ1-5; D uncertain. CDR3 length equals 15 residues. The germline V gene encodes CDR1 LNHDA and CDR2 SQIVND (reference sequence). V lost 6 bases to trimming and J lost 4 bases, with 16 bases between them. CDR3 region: CASSLQSGNNQPQHF. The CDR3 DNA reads TGTGCCAGTAGCCTTCAGTCGGGGAATAATCAGCCCCAGCATTTT.

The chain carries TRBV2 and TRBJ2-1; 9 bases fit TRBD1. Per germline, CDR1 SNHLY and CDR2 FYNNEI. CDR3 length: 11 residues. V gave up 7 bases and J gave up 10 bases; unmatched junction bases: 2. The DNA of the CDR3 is TGTGCCAGCAAGGGACAGGGAGAGCAGTTCTTC. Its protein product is CASKGQGEQFF.

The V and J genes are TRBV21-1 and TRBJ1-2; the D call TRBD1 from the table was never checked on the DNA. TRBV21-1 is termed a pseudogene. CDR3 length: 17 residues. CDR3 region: CASSKSGSGTGRCGYTF. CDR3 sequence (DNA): TGTGCCAGCAGCAAATCGGGGTCCGGGACAGGGCGTTGTGGCTACACCTTC.

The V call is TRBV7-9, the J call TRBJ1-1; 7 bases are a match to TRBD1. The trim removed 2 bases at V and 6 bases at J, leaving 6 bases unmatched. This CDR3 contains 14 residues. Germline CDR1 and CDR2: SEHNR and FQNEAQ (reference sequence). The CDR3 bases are TGTGCCAGCAGCTTAAGAGGGGGCGAGGCTGAAGCTTTCTTT. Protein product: CASSLRGGEAEAFF.

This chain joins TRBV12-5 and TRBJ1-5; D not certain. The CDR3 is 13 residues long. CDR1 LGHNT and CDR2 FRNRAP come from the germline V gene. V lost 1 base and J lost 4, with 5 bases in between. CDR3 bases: TGTGCTAGTGGTTTGGGAGAGAATCAGCCCCAGCATTTT. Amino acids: CASGLGENQPQHF.

The DNA of the CDR3 is TGTGCTAGTGGCAGGGACAGGGCAAGCGGAGAGACCCAGTACTTC. Protein: CASGRDRASGETQYF. This chain uses TRBV12-5 with TRBJ2-5; the match to TRBD1 covers 9 bases. After removal of 6 bases from V and 4 bases from J, the junction contained 9 bases not matched to a gene. The germline CDR1 and CDR2 sequences are LGHNT and FRNRAP. The CDR3 covers 15 residues.

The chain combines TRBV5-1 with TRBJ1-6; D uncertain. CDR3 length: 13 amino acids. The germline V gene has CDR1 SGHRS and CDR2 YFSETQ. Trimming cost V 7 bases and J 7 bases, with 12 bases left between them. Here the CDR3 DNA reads TGCGCCAGCCGCGGGGAGACGAATTCACCCCTCCACTTT. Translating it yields CASRGETNSPLHF.

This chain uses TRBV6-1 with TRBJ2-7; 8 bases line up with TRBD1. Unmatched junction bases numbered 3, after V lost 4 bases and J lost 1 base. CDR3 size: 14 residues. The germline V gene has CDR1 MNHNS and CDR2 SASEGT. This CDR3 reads CASSGQGNSYEQYF. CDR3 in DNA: TGTGCCAGCAGTGGACAGGGGAATTCCTACGAGCAGTACTTC.

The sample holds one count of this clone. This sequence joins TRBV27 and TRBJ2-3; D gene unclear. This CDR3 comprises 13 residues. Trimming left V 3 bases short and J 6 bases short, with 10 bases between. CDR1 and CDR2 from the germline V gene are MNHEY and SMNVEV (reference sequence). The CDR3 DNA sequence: TGTGCCAGCAGTTTCGGAGAGGCCGATACGCAGTATTTT. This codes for CASSFGEADTQYF.

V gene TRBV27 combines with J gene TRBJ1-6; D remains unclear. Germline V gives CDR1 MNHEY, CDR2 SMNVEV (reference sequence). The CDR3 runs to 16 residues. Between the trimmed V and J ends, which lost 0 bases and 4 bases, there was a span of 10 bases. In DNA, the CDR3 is TGTGCCAGCAGTTTATCGCGACAAGCATATAATTCACCCCTCCACTTT. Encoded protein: CASSLSRQAYNSPLHF.

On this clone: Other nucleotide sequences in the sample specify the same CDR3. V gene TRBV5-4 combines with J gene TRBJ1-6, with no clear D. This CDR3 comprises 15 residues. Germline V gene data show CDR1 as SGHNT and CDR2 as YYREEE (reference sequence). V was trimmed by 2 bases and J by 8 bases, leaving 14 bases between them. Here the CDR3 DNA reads TGTGCCAGCAGCTTCGGGAGGGTTGACGATTCACCCCTCCACTTT. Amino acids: CASSFGRVDDSPLHF. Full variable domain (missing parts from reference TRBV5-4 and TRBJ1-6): ETGVTQSPTHLIKTRGQQVTLRCSSQSGHNTVSWYQQALGQGPQFIFQYYREEENGRGNFPPRFSGLQFPNYSSELNVNALELDDSALYLCASSFGRVDDSPLHFGNGTRLTVT.

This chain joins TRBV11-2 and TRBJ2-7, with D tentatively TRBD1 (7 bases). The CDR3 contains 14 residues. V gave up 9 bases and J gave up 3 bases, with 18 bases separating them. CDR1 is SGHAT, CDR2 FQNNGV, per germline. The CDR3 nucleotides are TGTGCCAGTGCGCGGGACAGTGGTCTCTACGAGCAGTACTTC. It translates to CASARDSGLYEQYF.